Included here is one T cell receptor beta chain sequence, with context. Sequencing was performed with immunoSEQ multiplex PCR; in TCRdb, only in-frame clones are kept and a portion is missing. The profile covers 180,000 or so clones, with around 86% appearing a single time and around 8.2% taken by the ten largest. The CDR3 totals 16 residues. V gave up 0 bases and J gave up 0 bases, with 9 bases separating them. Germline CDR1 and CDR2: SGHRS and YFSETQ. This entry comes from a study of blood T cell repertoires in COVID-19. The specimen sequenced was peripheral blood. The chain employs TRBV5-1 and TRBJ1-4; D might be TRBD1 (6 bases). The source of this sequence is a man aged 60-69 years with acute or convalescent COVID-19. CDR3: CASSLGDIATNEKLFF. CDR3 sequence (DNA): TGCGCCAGCAGCTTGGGGGACATCGCAACTAATGAAAAACTGTTTTTT.